Each of the 32 T cell receptor beta chains below was sequenced from the same sample in a study of CD8 T cells in ankylosing spondylitis. TCRdb re-called the 5' RACE reads with MiXCR, one entry per CDR3 protein. The table has about 250,000 distinct CDR3 sequences, roughly 8% seen once. Sequences were obtained from blood, either unsorted or a sorted T cell fraction (not recorded which). These receptor sequences come from a female donor with ankylosing spondylitis or in good health (not recorded which).

This clonotype was detected ten times or more. The chain couples TRBV24-1 to TRBJ1-1, with D maybe TRBD1 (5 bases). Germline CDR1 reads KGHDR; CDR2 reads SFDVKD. Trimming took off 9 bases at V and 5 bases at J, with 12 bases between the two ends. CDR3 length: 12 residues. The CDR3 bases are TGTGCCACCCGGGGGGTCAGGACTGAAGCTTTCTTT. This sequence encodes CATRGVRTEAFF.

This clonotype has ten or more counts. The chain is built from TRBV7-2 and TRBJ2-3; no definite D call. The V end was cut by 4 bases, the J end by 0 bases, with 8 bases between. Germline CDR1 is SGHTA and CDR2 is FQGNSA. The CDR3 is 14 residues long. CDR3 protein: CASSSRISTDTQYF. CDR3 in DNA: TGTGCCAGCAGCTCCCGTATTAGCACAGATACGCAGTATTTT.

This clonotype was observed at least ten times. The rearrangement uses TRBV7-2 and TRBJ2-5; 10 positions match TRBD1. CDR1 is SGHTA, CDR2 FQGNSA, per germline. The V gene end was trimmed by 6 bases and the J gene end by 5 bases; junction bases not matched to a gene: 6. The CDR3 is 14 residues long. The CDR3 protein is CASRRQGAVETQYF. CDR3 DNA sequence: TGTGCCAGCAGGCGACAGGGGGCCGTCGAGACCCAGTACTTC.

This clonotype was found many times. The chain is built from TRBV20-1 and TRBJ2-5; D not resolved. CDR1 is DFQATT, CDR2 SNEGSKA, per germline (reference sequence). CDR3 size: 11 residues. The V end lost 0 bases, the J end lost 7 bases, and 6 bases lay between the germline ends. The CDR3 spells CSARDLGTQYF. CDR3 sequence (DNA): TGCAGTGCTAGAGATCTAGGGACCCAGTACTTC.

The sample holds many counts of this clonotype. The J gene is TRBJ2-1, the V gene TRBV20-1; possibly TRBD2 for D (6 bases). CDR3 size: 13 residues. CDR1 and CDR2 (germline): DFQATT, SNEGSKA (reference sequence). Trimming stripped 1 base from V and 8 bases from J, with 12 bases between. CDR3 protein: CSARGRTTYEQFF. CDR3 sequence (DNA): TGCAGTGCTAGAGGACGGACTACGTATGAGCAGTTCTTC.

In its sample, this clonotype was seen many times. V and J are TRBV21-1 and TRBJ2-1; the table assigns TRBD2, which was not confirmed against the DNA. TRBV21-1 is deemed a pseudogene. This CDR3 contains 10 residues. In DNA form, the CDR3 reads TGTGCCAGCTGGGGACTACTTAGGTTCTTC. Encoded protein: CASWGLLRFF.

This clonotype was observed many times. The gene calls are TRBV5-1 and TRBJ2-3; possibly TRBD1 or TRBD2 for D (5 bases each). CDR1 is SGHRS, CDR2 YFSETQ, per germline. The ends were cut back, 1 base at V and 1 base at J, with 10 bases in the middle. The CDR3 spans 15 residues. CDR3 DNA sequence: TGCGCCAGCAGCTTGATCGGGACGCGCACAGATACGCAGTATTTT. Translating it yields CASSLIGTRTDTQYF.

There are a few counts of this clonotype. The gene calls are TRBV7-9 and TRBJ1-4; D call uncertain. From germline, CDR1 is SEHNR and CDR2 FQNEAQ (reference sequence). The ends were cut back, 4 bases at V and 8 bases at J, with 11 bases in the middle. This CDR3 comprises 13 residues. CDR3 sequence: CASSSPAREKLFF. CDR3 bases: TGTGCCAGCAGCTCCCCAGCCAGGGAAAAACTGTTTTTT.

This clonotype showed up many times. The rearrangement joins TRBV7-9 to TRBJ2-3, with TRBD2 identical over 10 bases. CDR3 length: 17 amino acids. The junction had 7 bases not matched to a gene; V was cut back by 1 base and J by 3 bases. Germline V gives CDR1 SEHNR, CDR2 FQNEAQ (reference sequence). The CDR3 loop reads CASSLGQSGRATDTQYF. DNA of the CDR3: TGTGCCAGCAGCTTAGGGCAGAGCGGGAGGGCAACAGATACGCAGTATTTT.

In this sample, this clonotype turned up many times. The chain employs TRBV20-1 and TRBJ2-2, with D perhaps given as TRBD1 or TRBD2 (6 bases each). Germline V gene data show CDR1 as DFQATT and CDR2 as SNEGSKA (reference sequence). This CDR3 region has 14 residues. The ends were cut back, 5 bases at V and 0 bases at J, with 10 bases in the middle. CDR3 DNA sequence: TGCAGTGCTGTAGGGGGGTCGAACACCGGGGAGCTGTTTTTT. It encodes CSAVGGSNTGELFF.

This clonotype showed up just a few times. V usage is TRBV4-3 and J usage is TRBJ1-2; D gene uncertain. V dropped 3 bases and J dropped 5 bases, with 16 bases sitting between them. The CDR3 covers 15 residues. CDR1 and CDR2 (germline): LGHNA, YSLEER. Written as DNA, the CDR3 is TGCGCCAGCAGCCACGGTCGGGCATGGGGTTATGGCTACACCTTC. Protein: CASSHGRAWGYGYTF.

This clonotype was detected many times. The chain carries TRBV12-3 or TRBV12-4 and TRBJ2-7, with TRBD2 matching 8 bases. This CDR3 is 14 amino acids long. The V gene end was trimmed by 6 bases and the J gene end by 4 bases; junction bases not matched to a gene: 8. The CDR3 is CASRPGLGSYEQYF. CDR3 bases: TGTGCCAGCAGGCCGGGACTAGGTTCTTACGAGCAGTACTTC.

The CDR3 here is CASSVGPTGRYGYTF. The CDR3 DNA follows: TGTGCCAGCAGCGTAGGACCTACAGGCCGGTATGGCTACACCTTC. This chain links TRBV9 with TRBJ1-2; D possibly corresponds to TRBD1 (5 bases). CDR1 and CDR2 (germline): SGDLS, YYNGEE. Trimming cost V 0 bases and J 5 bases, with 14 bases left between them. This CDR3 contains 15 residues.

This clonotype was observed many times. Just one base apart from a much larger clone, this may be a read error. This chain links TRBV20-1 with TRBJ2-5; D is undetermined. The CDR3 loop spans 10 amino acids. V was cut by 1 base and J by 5 bases, with 2 bases left in between. Looked up from germline, CDR1 is DFQATT and CDR2 is SNEGSKA (reference sequence). The CDR3 sequence is CSARGETQYF. The CDR3 DNA is TGCAGTGCTAGAGGGGAGACCCAGTACTTC.

This clonotype was seen repeatedly, ten times or more. The chain uses TRBV6-1 and TRBJ1-2; D is ambiguous. Germline V CDR1 and CDR2: MNHNS, SASEGT. V lost 5 bases to trimming and J lost 8 bases, with 6 bases between them. The CDR3 is 10 amino acids. CDR3 DNA: TGTGCCAGCAGTCGCGGCGGCTACACCTTC. Protein product: CASSRGGYTF.

There are many counts of this clonotype. V and J are TRBV5-1 and TRBJ2-6; D gene uncertain. This CDR3 comprises 13 residues. Germline CDR1 is SGHRS and CDR2 is YFSETQ. V dropped 5 bases and J dropped 2 bases, with 5 bases sitting between them. The CDR3 region is CASRETGANVLTF. For the CDR3, the DNA is TGCGCCAGCAGGGAGACTGGGGCCAACGTCCTGACTTTC.

At least ten counts were recorded for this clonotype. CDR3 DNA: TGTGCCAGCAGTTTACCGGGGCGGCGGTACTATCAGCCCCAGCATTTT. Residues: CASSLPGRRYYQPQHF. The V call is TRBV28, the J call TRBJ1-5; tentatively, D is TRBD1 (5 bases). Trimming pared 2 bases from V and 5 bases from J, leaving 16 bases between. CDR1 and CDR2 (germline): MDHEN, SYDVKM. The CDR3 sequence is 16 residues long.

This clonotype was seen repeatedly, ten times or more. The chain joins TRBV4-3 to TRBJ2-3; 7 nucleotides align to TRBD1. The length of the CDR3 is 15 residues. The junction had 7 bases not matched to a gene; V was cut back by 4 bases and J by 3 bases. CDR1 is LGHNA and CDR2 is YSLEER in the germline V gene. CDR3 in DNA: TGCGCCAGCAGCCTCCGGGACAGAAAAACAGATACGCAGTATTTT. Amino acid sequence: CASSLRDRKTDTQYF.

In its sample, this clonotype was seen many times. V gene TRBV12-3 or TRBV12-4 combines with J gene TRBJ1-5; D might be TRBD1 (6 bases). The CDR3 is 16 residues long. V dropped 11 bases and J dropped 0 bases, with 20 bases sitting between them. This chain's CDR3 is CASGAGVFHSNQPQHF. DNA of the CDR3: TGTGCCTCGGGGGCGGGAGTTTTCCATAGCAATCAGCCCCAGCATTTT.

This clonotype has at least ten counts. The CDR3 is CSATDFPRGVPYEQYF. As DNA, the CDR3 is TGCAGTGCTACAGATTTTCCACGGGGGGTGCCCTACGAGCAGTACTTC. This sequence joins TRBV20-1 and TRBJ2-7; 7 bases are shared with TRBD2. Trimming took 4 bases from V and 2 from J; bases not matched to a gene: 14. The V gene's germline CDR1 is DFQATT and CDR2 SNEGSKA (reference sequence). This CDR3 region has 16 residues.

This clonotype was observed many times. The V call is TRBV3-1, the J call TRBJ2-1; TRBD1 matches at 9 bases. This CDR3 contains 15 residues. The trim removed 0 bases at V and 6 bases at J, leaving 3 bases unmatched. The V gene's germline CDR1 is LGHDT and CDR2 YNNKEL (reference sequence). In DNA form, the CDR3 reads TGTGCCAGCAGCCAAGAGGGACAGGGTTCCAATGAGCAGTTCTTC. Translation gives CASSQEGQGSNEQFF.

This clonotype has more than one count but fewer than ten. The gene calls are TRBV4-3 and TRBJ1-1, with D tentatively TRBD1 (5 bases). Germline CDR1 and CDR2: LGHNA and YSLEER. Trimming took off 0 bases at V and 1 base at J, with 12 bases between the two ends. The CDR3 loop spans 16 amino acids. The CDR3 sequence: CASSQDLGTANTEAFF. CDR3 nucleotide sequence: TGCGCCAGCAGCCAAGATCTTGGGACGGCGAACACTGAAGCTTTCTTT.

This rearrangement joins TRBV5-4 to TRBJ2-1, with TRBD2 matching over 7 bases. The CDR3 covers 14 residues. Trimming removed 6 bases from V and 10 bases from J; junction bases left unmatched: 13. Germline V CDR1 and CDR2: SGHNT, YYREEE (reference sequence). DNA of the CDR3: TGTGCCAGCAACCTGACTTTAGGGGAGGGGGAGCAGTTCTTC. Amino acid sequence: CASNLTLGEGEQFF.

This clonotype occurred many times. This chain uses TRBV28 with TRBJ2-6; D not resolved. This CDR3 spans 15 amino acids. Trimming shortened V by 3 bases and J by 0 bases, and 6 bases separated the two germline ends. CDR1 and CDR2 (germline): MDHEN, SYDVKM. CDR3 nucleotide sequence: TGTGCCAGCAGTTTGTACAGCTCTGGGGCCAACGTCCTGACTTTC. It specifies CASSLYSSGANVLTF.

This clonotype was found many times. At one of its ends the junction is not consistent with the germline gene, which may arise from a read error. The chain is built from TRBV7-7 and TRBJ2-2; no clear D gene. CDR1 is SSHAT, CDR2 FNYEAQ, per germline (reference sequence). The CDR3 extends over 13 amino acids. CDR3 amino acids: CASSPAGSGELFF. Here the CDR3 DNA reads TGTGCTAGCAGCCCCGCCGGCTCCGGGGAGCTGTTTTTT. Drawing the rest from reference TRBV7-7 and TRBJ2-2, the complete variable domain is GAGVSQSPRYKVTKRGQDVTLRCDPISSHATLYWYQQALGQGPEFLTYFNYEAQPDKSGLPSDRFSAERPEGSISTLTIQRTEQRDSAMYRCASSPAGSGELFFGEGSRLTVL.

Ten or more counts support this clonotype. This sequence joins TRBV7-3 and TRBJ2-1; TRBD1 matches 8 bases. The J segment lost 2 bases and the V segment lost 5 bases, leaving 5 bases of the junction unmatched. The CDR3 runs to 15 residues. The V gene's germline CDR1 is SGHTA and CDR2 FQGTGA. The CDR3 DNA sequence: TGTGCCAGCAGCCCGACAGGGGTCCCCTACAATGAGCAGTTCTTC. Its protein is CASSPTGVPYNEQFF.

This clonotype was counted many times. V gene TRBV5-1 combines with J gene TRBJ2-2; D might be TRBD1 or TRBD2, each matching 5 bases. Trimming removed 4 bases from V and 7 bases from J, with 11 bases in between. Germline V gives CDR1 SGHRS, CDR2 YFSETQ. This CDR3 comprises 13 residues. The CDR3, as DNA: TGCGCCAGCAGCCCTGCTGGGGGCGGGGAGCTGTTTTTT. It specifies CASSPAGGGELFF.

This chain links TRBV20-1 with TRBJ1-5, with D unclear. The CDR3 consists of 13 residues. Trimming cost V 3 bases and J 2 bases, with 8 bases left between them. The V gene's germline CDR1 is DFQATT and CDR2 SNEGSKA (reference sequence). Here the CDR3 DNA reads TGCAGTGCTAGGAGTCGGGGCAATCAGCCCCAGCATTTT. It codes for CSARSRGNQPQHF.

The rearrangement uses TRBV4-3 and TRBJ2-7; D gene uncertain. The germline V gene encodes CDR1 LGHNA and CDR2 YSLEER. V was cut by 1 base and J by 2 bases, with 9 bases left in between. This CDR3 has 14 residues. The DNA of the CDR3 is TGCGCCAGCAGCCAAGCTGGGGAAACCTACGAGCAGTACTTC. It translates to CASSQAGETYEQYF.

This clonotype was detected many times. The chain is built from TRBV9 and TRBJ2-1, with D perhaps TRBD2 (5 bases). Trimming took off 0 bases at V and 10 bases at J, with 14 bases between the two ends. Germline CDR1 and CDR2: SGDLS and YYNGEE. There are 14 residues in the CDR3. This chain's CDR3 is CASSVGPPRREQFF. CDR3 DNA: TGTGCCAGCAGCGTAGGGCCGCCACGGAGGGAGCAGTTCTTC.

The table lists this clonotype with many counts. This sequence joins TRBV12-3 or TRBV12-4 and TRBJ1-2; D ambiguous. The CDR3 totals 13 residues. With 1 base removed from V and 4 bases from J, the gap between germline ends came to 7 bases. The CDR3 region has the DNA TGTGCCAGCAGTTTAGACACTAGCTATGGCTACACCTTC. Encoded protein: CASSLDTSYGYTF.

Regarding this clonotype: One end of the junction is discordant with germline, which a read error may explain. The J gene is TRBJ2-4, the V gene TRBV20-1; 8 bases line up with TRBD1. CDR1 DFQATT and CDR2 SNEGSKA come from the germline V gene (reference sequence). The CDR3 covers 14 residues. The CDR3 reads CSASQGQGVDILYF. As DNA, the CDR3 is TGCAGTGCTAGCCAAGGACAGGGAGTGGACATTCTGTACTTC.